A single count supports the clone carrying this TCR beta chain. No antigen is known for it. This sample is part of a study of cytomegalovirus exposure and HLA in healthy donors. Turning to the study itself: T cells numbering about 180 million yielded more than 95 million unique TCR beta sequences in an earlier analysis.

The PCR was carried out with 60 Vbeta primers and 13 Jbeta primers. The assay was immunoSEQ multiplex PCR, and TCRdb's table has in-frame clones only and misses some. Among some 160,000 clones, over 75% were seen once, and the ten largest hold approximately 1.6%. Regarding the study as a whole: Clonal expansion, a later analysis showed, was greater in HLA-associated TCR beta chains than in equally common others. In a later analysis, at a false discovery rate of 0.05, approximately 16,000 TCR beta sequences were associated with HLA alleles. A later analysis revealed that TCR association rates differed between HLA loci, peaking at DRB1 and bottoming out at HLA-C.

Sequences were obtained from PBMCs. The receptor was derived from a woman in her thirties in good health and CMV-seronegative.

The CDR3 reads CASSIGLAGYEQYF. The CDR3 DNA reads as TGTGCCAGTAGTATCGGACTAGCGGGGTACGAGCAGTACTTC. The V and J genes are TRBV19 and TRBJ2-7; 12 bases agree with TRBD2. The CDR3 has 14 amino acids. Germline V gives CDR1 LNHDA, CDR2 SQIVND (reference sequence). The V segment lost 3 bases and the J segment 4 bases; nucleotides outside the gene matches: 1.